The 30 T cell receptor beta chains reported below all come from one sample, sequenced in a study of control samples from healthy donors and cancer patients. Assay: immunoSEQ multiplex PCR; the TCRdb copy retains only in-frame clones and omits some. The sample records 100,000 or so clones, more than 85% being singletons. Material for sequencing was blood. The receptor source for this set is a woman aged 25 to 39 in good health.

CDR3 sequence (DNA): TGTGCCAGCAGTGGTGGACAGGGATTAGTTCAGCCCCAGCATTTT. Its protein product is CASSGGQGLVQPQHF. This chain connects TRBV2 to TRBJ1-5, with 8 bases that match TRBD1. The J segment lost 6 bases and the V segment lost 4 bases, leaving 8 bases of the junction unmatched. From germline, CDR1 is SNHLY and CDR2 FYNNEI. The CDR3 covers 15 residues.

The CDR3 loop reads CASSDSRAFF. Written as DNA, the CDR3 is TGTGCCAGCAGTGACTCGAGAGCTTTCTTT. The chain uses TRBV25-1 and TRBJ1-1; D unclear. The CDR3 has 10 residues. Trimming pared 3 bases from V and 10 bases from J, leaving 6 bases between. Germline lookup yields CDR1 MGHDK and CDR2 SYGVNS.

Only one count was recorded for this clone. The V call is TRBV7-9, the J call TRBJ1-4; D remains ambiguous. The V and J ends lost 2 bases and 7 bases respectively, with 8 bases between them. CDR1 and CDR2 (germline): SEHNR, FQNEAQ (reference sequence). This CDR3 is built from 13 residues. The chain's CDR3 is CASSLQAIEKLFF. In DNA form, the CDR3 reads TGTGCCAGCAGCTTACAAGCTATTGAAAAACTGTTTTTT.

This chain connects TRBV12-5 to TRBJ2-7, with D perhaps TRBD2 (6 bases). CDR3 length: 17 amino acids. In germline, CDR1 is LGHNT, CDR2 FRNRAP. V was cut by 0 bases and J by 0 bases, with 15 bases left in between. The CDR3 sequence: CASGLVLSGSSSYEQYF. CDR3 in DNA: TGTGCTAGTGGTTTGGTACTAAGCGGGTCGAGCTCCTACGAGCAGTACTTC. The variable domain in full, with the rest retrieved from reference TRBV12-5 and TRBJ2-7, is DARVTQTPRHKVTEMGQEVTMRCQPILGHNTVFWYRQTMMQGLELLAYFRNRAPLDDSGMPKDRFSAEMPDATLATLKIQPSEPRDSAVYFCASGLVLSGSSSYEQYFGPGTRLTVT.

The genes are TRBV28 and TRBJ2-7; 11 bases match TRBD1. Trimming removed 2 bases from V and 2 bases from J; junction bases left unmatched: 5. The CDR3 has 16 amino acids. In germline, CDR1 is MDHEN, CDR2 SYDVKM. The CDR3 is CASSLLPGQGAYEQYF. CDR3 DNA sequence: TGTGCCAGCAGTTTACTTCCGGGACAGGGGGCCTACGAGCAGTACTTC.

The rearrangement joins TRBV24-1 to TRBJ2-2; 9 nucleotides line up with TRBD1. CDR1 KGHDR and CDR2 SFDVKD come from the germline V gene. The CDR3 covers 17 residues. Trimming at V came to 2 bases and at J to 5 bases, leaving 8 bases not matched to a gene. The CDR3 DNA reads TGTGCCACCAGTGATTCGACAGGGGGGAGGAAAACCGGGGAGCTGTTTTTT. This gives the protein CATSDSTGGRKTGELFF.

DNA for the CDR3: TGTGCCTGGAGTGGGACACTGGGGCAGCCCCAGCATTTT. Its translation: CAWSGTLGQPQHF. The chain recombines TRBV30 with TRBJ1-5; maybe TRBD1 (5 bases). CDR3 length: 13 amino acids. Germline V gene sequence: CDR1 GTSNPN, CDR2 SVGIG (reference sequence). Trimming shortened V by 1 base and J by 7 bases, and 11 bases separated the two germline ends.

Only one count was recorded for this clone. This chain uses TRBV4-1 with TRBJ1-3; 7 bases fit TRBD1. The CDR3 consists of 15 residues. V shed 2 bases and J 2 bases; nucleotides not matched to a gene: 3. Germline CDR1 and CDR2: MGHRA and YSYEKL. CDR3 residues: CASSQKQGAGNTIYF. The CDR3 nucleotides are TGCGCCAGCAGCCAAAAGCAGGGGGCTGGAAACACCATATATTTT.

Concerning this clone: The same CDR3 is also encoded by other DNA sequences in this sample. V gene TRBV9 combines with J gene TRBJ1-1; D call uncertain. This CDR3 spans 14 amino acids. Germline CDR1 SGDLS, CDR2 YYNGEE. V lost 0 bases to trimming and J lost 2 bases, with 8 bases between them. CDR3 DNA: TGTGCCAGCAGCGTAGACGGTGGTAACACTGAAGCTTTCTTT. Its protein is CASSVDGGNTEAFF.

The chain is built from TRBV2 and TRBJ1-3; the match to TRBD1 covers 7 bases. Unmatched junction bases numbered 7, after V lost 11 bases and J lost 0 bases. This CDR3 has 14 residues. The V gene's germline CDR1 is SNHLY and CDR2 FYNNEI. Here the CDR3 DNA reads TGTGCCGGGCTAGGGGGCCCCTCTGGAAACACCATATATTTT. Translated, it gives CAGLGGPSGNTIYF.

This rearrangement joins TRBV7-3 to TRBJ2-5, with TRBD2 identical over 8 bases. Unmatched junction bases numbered 5, after V lost 0 bases and J lost 5 bases. This CDR3 contains 15 residues. Germline lookup yields CDR1 SGHTA and CDR2 FQGTGA. For the CDR3, the DNA is TGTGCCAGCAGCTTAACGTTTCGGGGGGGCGAGACCCAGTACTTC. Residues: CASSLTFRGGETQYF.

CDR3 protein: CASSEFRTGQPQHF. As DNA, the CDR3 is TGTGCCAGCAGTGAATTTAGGACAGGGCAGCCCCAGCATTTT. The chain combines TRBV25-1 with TRBJ1-5; 8 bases agree with TRBD1. The germline V gene has CDR1 MGHDK and CDR2 SYGVNS. The CDR3 totals 14 residues. Trimming took 1 base from V and 7 from J; bases not matched to a gene: 3.

This rearrangement joins TRBV5-1 to TRBJ1-4; D unresolved. The CDR3 length is 14 residues. Trimming left V 0 bases short and J 8 bases short, with 11 bases between. Germline assignment: CDR1 SGHRS and CDR2 YFSETQ. The DNA for the CDR3 is TGCGCCAGCAGCTTGGGAGCCAGCGGGGAAAAACTGTTTTTT. It encodes CASSLGASGEKLFF. Full variable domain (rest looked up from reference TRBV5-1 and TRBJ1-4): KAGVTQTPRYLIKTRGQQVTLSCSPISGHRSVSWYQQTPGQGLQFLFEYFSETQRNKGNFPGRFSGRQFSNSRSEMNVSTLELGDSALYLCASSLGASGEKLFFGSGTQLSVL.

V gene TRBV2 combines with J gene TRBJ2-3; 12 nucleotides match TRBD2. V trimming: 5 bases; J trimming: 6 bases; junction bases outside the gene matches: 6. This CDR3 spans 15 amino acids. Per germline, CDR1 SNHLY and CDR2 FYNNEI. CDR3: CASSPTSGGTDTQYF. The CDR3 nucleotides are TGTGCCAGCAGTCCGACTAGCGGGGGTACGGATACGCAGTATTTT.

The chain has TRBV30 and TRBJ1-3; D perhaps matches TRBD1 (6 bases). Germline V lookup: CDR1 GTSNPN, CDR2 SVGIG (reference sequence). The CDR3 contains 14 residues. Trimming shortened V by 0 bases and J by 6 bases, and 12 bases separated the two germline ends. CDR3 in DNA: TGTGCCTGGAGTGTCCGGACAGATGAAAACACCATATATTTT. As protein: CAWSVRTDENTIYF.

The V gene is TRBV5-1, the J gene TRBJ1-2, with D uncertain. This CDR3 has 15 amino acids. The V end was cut by 0 bases, the J end by 0 bases, with 9 bases between. Germline V gene sequence: CDR1 SGHRS, CDR2 YFSETQ. Here the CDR3 reads CASSLAWETNYGYTF. The CDR3 region has the DNA TGCGCCAGCAGCTTGGCTTGGGAGACTAACTATGGCTACACCTTC.

The chain has TRBV6-6 and TRBJ2-5; 7 bases agree with TRBD1. V shed 6 bases, J shed 0 bases, and the junction held 4 bases outside the gene matches. The germline gives CDR1 MNHNY, CDR2 SVGAGI (reference sequence). The CDR3 consists of 14 residues. Here the CDR3 reads CASRRGQNQETQYF. CDR3 in DNA: TGTGCCAGCAGGAGGGGACAGAACCAAGAGACCCAGTACTTC.

J is TRBJ1-2 and V is TRBV27; 11 positions agree with TRBD1. The germline V gene encodes CDR1 MNHEY and CDR2 SMNVEV (reference sequence). The CDR3 has 14 amino acids. V was pared by 6 bases and J by 7 bases, with 7 bases of the junction left unmatched. The CDR3 DNA reads TGTGCCAGCAGCCGACCGGGACAGGGGGGTGGCTACACCTTC. Translated: CASSRPGQGGGYTF.

The sample holds one count of this clone. The chain is built from TRBV5-1 and TRBJ2-1; TRBD2 might be the D (6 bases). Germline values: CDR1 SGHRS, CDR2 YFSETQ. This CDR3 contains 15 residues. The V and J ends lost 2 bases and 0 bases respectively, with 9 bases between them. The DNA of the CDR3 is TGCGCCAGCAGCTTCGACGGGAGCTCCTACAATGAGCAGTTCTTC. Amino acid sequence: CASSFDGSSYNEQFF.

The chain joins TRBV9 to TRBJ2-1, with D possibly TRBD2 on 6 matching bases. V was cut by 2 bases and J by 2 bases, with 11 bases left in between. The CDR3 runs to 15 residues. Per germline, CDR1 SGDLS and CDR2 YYNGEE. The CDR3 loop reads CASSVEGNAYNEQFF. The CDR3 region has the DNA TGTGCCAGCAGCGTGGAGGGCAATGCCTACAATGAGCAGTTCTTC.

The chain joins TRBV29-1 to TRBJ2-5; a weak D match, TRBD2 (5 bases). Trimming removed 5 bases from V and 2 bases from J, with 12 bases in between. Germline V gives CDR1 SQVTM, CDR2 ANQGSEA. This CDR3 comprises 13 residues. The CDR3 sequence is CSVLRTLQETQYF. CDR3 nucleotide sequence: TGCAGCGTTTTGAGGACTTTACAAGAGACCCAGTACTTC.

The count of this clone is one. This sequence joins TRBV5-1 and TRBJ1-1; D remains unclear. This CDR3 has 15 residues. The V end lost 4 bases, the J end lost 2 bases, and 15 bases lay between the germline ends. Germline V gives CDR1 SGHRS, CDR2 YFSETQ. In nucleotides, the CDR3 is TGCGCCAGCAGCAGATTAAAAGAAGTCAACACTGAAGCTTTCTTT. Translated, it gives CASSRLKEVNTEAFF.

This clone was picked up a small number of times. The chain is built from TRBV28 and TRBJ2-5; D remains unclear. Germline V gene sequence: CDR1 MDHEN, CDR2 SYDVKM. Trimming shortened V by 5 bases and J by 4 bases, and 11 bases separated the two germline ends. The CDR3 totals 13 residues. The CDR3 region is CASSPPSTETQYF. The CDR3 region has the DNA TGTGCCAGCAGTCCCCCTAGTACAGAGACCCAGTACTTC.

The V gene is TRBV5-1, the J gene TRBJ1-6; D possibly corresponds to TRBD1 (5 bases). V lost 0 bases and J 9 bases, leaving 10 bases between the germline ends. The germline CDR1 and CDR2 sequences are SGHRS and YFSETQ. This CDR3 has 14 residues. The chain's CDR3 is CASSLENGASPLHF. Written as DNA, the CDR3 is TGCGCCAGCAGCTTGGAGAACGGGGCTTCACCCCTCCACTTT.

The CDR3 spells CASSLERVNTGELFF. DNA for the CDR3: TGTGCCAGCAGCTTAGAAAGGGTGAACACCGGGGAGCTGTTTTTT. The chain is built from TRBV7-7 and TRBJ2-2; no reliable D call. The germline CDR1 and CDR2 sequences are SSHAT and FNYEAQ (reference sequence). This CDR3 spans 15 amino acids. Deletions cut 1 base from V and 1 base from J, with 7 bases between.

The chain employs TRBV6-5 and TRBJ2-5, with D perhaps being TRBD1 or TRBD2 (5 bases each). The length of the CDR3 is 13 residues. Germline CDR1 and CDR2: MNHEY and SVGAGI. Trimming shortened V by 6 bases and J by 4 bases, and 12 bases separated the two germline ends. CDR3 amino acids: CASSEGWGETQYF. DNA of the CDR3: TGTGCCAGCAGCGAGGGGTGGGGAGAGACCCAGTACTTC.

The V and J genes are TRBV5-1 and TRBJ1-2; D possibly corresponds to TRBD1 (5 bases). V was cut by 0 bases and J by 5 bases, with 14 bases left in between. The CDR3 length is 15 residues. Germline CDR1 reads SGHRS; CDR2 reads YFSETQ. CDR3 DNA: TGCGCCAGCAGCTTGGGGGGCAGGGATATTTATGGCTACACCTTC. Translation: CASSLGGRDIYGYTF. Based on the CDR3 plus reference TRBV5-1 and TRBJ1-2, the full variable domain is KAGVTQTPRYLIKTRGQQVTLSCSPISGHRSVSWYQQTPGQGLQFLFEYFSETQRNKGNFPGRFSGRQFSNSRSEMNVSTLELGDSALYLCASSLGGRDIYGYTFGSGTRLTVV.

This chain uses TRBV29-1 with TRBJ2-7; D uncertain. The CDR3 loop spans 13 amino acids. Trimming removed 6 bases at V and 2 bases at J, with 14 bases between. Germline-derived CDR1 and CDR2 are SQVTM and ANQGSEA. The CDR3 region is CSVNWGSPYEQYF. The DNA for the CDR3 is TGCAGCGTCAATTGGGGTTCGCCCTACGAGCAGTACTTC.

About this clone: The sample has other DNA sequences that encode this CDR3 too. The gene calls are TRBV5-1 and TRBJ2-3, with TRBD1 identical over 8 bases. Germline V gene data show CDR1 as SGHRS and CDR2 as YFSETQ. The CDR3 spans 15 residues. With 4 bases clipped from V and 0 bases from J, the junction kept 4 bases outside the gene matches. Written as DNA, the CDR3 is TGCGCCAGCAGCCCAACAGGGGGAAGCACAGATACGCAGTATTTT. Amino acids: CASSPTGGSTDTQYF.

The CDR3 sequence is CASSFSTTTSGRAQDTQYF. In nucleotides, the CDR3 is TGTGCCAGCAGTTTCTCCACTACAACTAGCGGGAGGGCCCAAGATACGCAGTATTTT. V usage is TRBV6-2 or TRBV6-3 and J usage is TRBJ2-3, with 13 nucleotides matching TRBD2. The CDR3 totals 19 residues. V trimming: 4 bases; J trimming: 5 bases; junction bases outside the gene matches: 15. Germline lookup yields CDR1 MNHEY and CDR2 SVGEGT.